This note documents a single T cell receptor beta chain sequence. Its antigen is still unknown. Here immunoSEQ multiplex PCR was the method, and the copy in TCRdb shows in-frame clones only, minus some. This sample carries approximately 24,000 clones, around 52% of them seen once, and the ten largest clones take roughly 16%. These data come from a study of radiation and T cells in renal cell carcinoma. Study-wide results and limits: From baseline, blood top tumor clonotypes peaked at 2 weeks post-radiation. Irradiated tumors had higher TCR clonality than control tumors.

As for treatment: 15 Gy SBRT to primary tumor, nephrectomy 4 weeks later. The CDR3 length is 12 residues. In germline, CDR1 is SGHTA, CDR2 FQGNSA. Trimming took off 2 bases at V and 9 bases at J, with 8 bases between the two ends. This sequence joins TRBV7-2 and TRBJ2-4; the D is unclear. The sequence was obtained from a woman aged 45 to 65 with renal cell carcinoma. The specimen was tumor tissue, collected from a patient whose treatment included radiotherapy and nephrectomy. The DNA of the CDR3 is TGTGCCAGCAGCTTACAGGAATCCATTCAGTACTTC. Its translation: CASSLQESIQYF.